This entry lists 17 T cell receptor beta chains sequenced from one sample in a study of control samples from healthy donors and cancer patients. Here immunoSEQ multiplex PCR was the method, and the copy in TCRdb shows in-frame clones only, minus some. The sample has 100,000 or so clones; about four fifths are singletons. Sequencing was performed on blood. All receptors come from a woman aged 45-65 years in good health.

This chain connects TRBV3-1 (or the pseudogene TRBV3-2) to TRBJ2-5, with 8 bases that match TRBD2. V was clipped by 2 bases and J by 14 bases; unmatched bases: 4. Per germline, CDR1 LGHDT and CDR2 YNNKEL (reference sequence). CDR3 length: 11 amino acids. CDR3 in DNA: TGTGCCAGCAGCCAACTCGGGAGGGCCTACTTC. This encodes CASSQLGRAYF.

This clone showed up just a few times. The CDR3 region has the DNA TGTGCTAGTGGTTTGGTACGGGCGGTAAGGCTAGCCAAAAACATTCAGTACTTC. Protein sequence: CASGLVRAVRLAKNIQYF. The rearrangement joins TRBV12-5 to TRBJ2-4; D is unresolved. Trimming took 0 bases from V and 0 from J, leaving 15 bases between them. The CDR3 runs 18 residues. Germline V lookup: CDR1 LGHNT, CDR2 FRNRAP.

J is TRBJ2-7 and V is TRBV24-1, with D perhaps TRBD1 or TRBD2 (6 bases each). V shed 7 bases and J shed 7 bases, with 19 bases lying between them. The germline gives CDR1 KGHDR, CDR2 SFDVKD. The CDR3 covers 14 residues. The CDR3 nucleotides are TGTGCCACCAGCCCCTGGGTGGGGGGCGAAGAGCAGTACTTC. It encodes CATSPWVGGEEQYF.

The V call is TRBV27, the J call TRBJ1-2; D is possibly TRBD1 (6 bases). CDR3 length equals 14 residues. V lost 3 bases, J lost 5 bases, and 13 bases lay in between. Germline values: CDR1 MNHEY, CDR2 SMNVEV (reference sequence). This CDR3 is CASSLRRGGYGYTF. CDR3 sequence (DNA): TGTGCCAGCAGTTTGCGCAGGGGAGGGTATGGCTACACCTTC.

The chain joins TRBV12-5 to TRBJ2-3; 9 bases match TRBD1. Per the germline V gene, CDR1 is LGHNT and CDR2 is FRNRAP. V shed 4 bases and J 0 bases; nucleotides not matched to a gene: 8. The CDR3 consists of 17 residues. CDR3 nucleotides: TGTGCTAGTGGTTGGTTCGCCGGGACAGGGAGCACAGATACGCAGTATTTT. This encodes CASGWFAGTGSTDTQYF.

The chain joins TRBV11-2 to TRBJ1-6; a possible D gene is TRBD1 (6 bases). Trimming cost V 0 bases and J 2 bases, with 14 bases left between them. The CDR3 contains 18 residues. The germline gives CDR1 SGHAT, CDR2 FQNNGV. The CDR3 sequence is CASSLDRAGGPYNSPLHF. CDR3 nucleotides: TGTGCCAGCAGCTTAGATCGGGCCGGGGGCCCCTATAATTCACCCCTCCACTTT. Combining the CDR3 with reference TRBV11-2 and TRBJ1-6 gives the whole variable domain EAGVAQSPRYKIIEKRQSVAFWCNPISGHATLYWYQQILGQGPKLLIQFQNNGVVDDSQLPKDRFSAERLKGVDSTLKIQPAKLEDSAVYLCASSLDRAGGPYNSPLHFGNGTRLTVT.

The chain has TRBV6-2 or TRBV6-3 and TRBJ2-7, with TRBD2 matching 15 bases. This CDR3 contains 17 residues. CDR1 and CDR2 (germline): MNHEY, SVGEGT. V shed 2 bases and J 5 bases; nucleotides not matched to a gene: 7. DNA for the CDR3: TGTGCCAGCAGTTACGGAGCGGGACTAGCGGGGGGCGACGAGCAGTACTTC. Translated: CASSYGAGLAGGDEQYF.

The sample holds one count of this clone. The J gene is TRBJ2-1, the V gene TRBV5-4, with D possibly TRBD2 on 5 matching bases. Germline lookup yields CDR1 SGHNT and CDR2 YYREEE (reference sequence). The V gene lost 0 bases and the J gene lost 8 bases, with 12 bases spanning the gap. CDR3 size: 14 residues. The CDR3 protein is CASSLGRRMDEQFF. The CDR3 DNA reads TGTGCCAGCAGCTTGGGGAGGAGAATGGATGAGCAGTTCTTC.

The CDR3 loop reads CASSLANGDAFF. The CDR3 DNA sequence: TGTGCCAGCAGCTTGGCCAACGGTGACGCTTTCTTT. The gene calls are TRBV5-8 and TRBJ1-1; no definite D call. Trimming cost V 0 bases and J 11 bases, with 11 bases left between them. Germline lookup yields CDR1 SGHTS and CDR2 YDEGEE. This CDR3 region has 12 residues.

The V call is TRBV4-2, the J call TRBJ2-7; 7 bases fit TRBD1. V dropped 5 bases and J dropped 2; count of bases not matched to a gene: 9. Germline values: CDR1 LGHNA, CDR2 YNFKEQ. The CDR3 extends over 15 amino acids. CDR3 in DNA: TGTGCCAGCAGCGAAGTTGGCCAGGGGGCCTACGAGCAGTACTTC. Translating it yields CASSEVGQGAYEQYF.

This chain uses TRBV30 with TRBJ1-2; 8 nucleotides agree with TRBD1. V was pared by 5 bases and J by 6 bases, with 8 bases of the junction left unmatched. Germline values: CDR1 GTSNPN, CDR2 SVGIG (reference sequence). The CDR3 spans 13 residues. CDR3 nucleotide sequence: TGTGCCTGGTCAGGGGGCGCTTATGATGGCTACACCTTC. The encoded protein is CAWSGGAYDGYTF.

This clone occurred a few times. V usage is TRBV5-4 and J usage is TRBJ1-2; D possibly corresponds to TRBD1 (6 bases). V lost 0 bases and J 0 bases, leaving 6 bases between the germline ends. The CDR3 runs 14 residues. In germline, CDR1 is SGHNT, CDR2 YYREEE (reference sequence). The CDR3 DNA reads as TGTGCCAGCAGCTTGGCAGGGGCTAACTATGGCTACACCTTC. It translates to CASSLAGANYGYTF.

J is TRBJ1-5 and V is TRBV4-3, with 9 positions matching TRBD1. This CDR3 region has 15 residues. Germline CDR1 is LGHNA and CDR2 is YSLEER. V gave up 3 bases and J gave up 6 bases; unmatched junction bases: 6. The CDR3 DNA reads TGCGCCAGCAGCCAGGGGACAGGGTCGGGTCAGCCCCAGCATTTT. This codes for CASSQGTGSGQPQHF.

The chain's CDR3 is CASTSHGGFLGQPQHF. CDR3 nucleotide sequence: TGTGCCAGCACCTCCCATGGGGGGTTTTTAGGTCAGCCCCAGCATTTT. The J gene is TRBJ1-5, the V gene TRBV28, with a weak D call TRBD1 (5 bases). The CDR3 is made up of 16 amino acids. V lost 7 bases, J lost 6 bases, and 22 bases lay in between. In germline, CDR1 is MDHEN, CDR2 SYDVKM.

This clone was recorded a few times. The chain couples TRBV3-1 (or the pseudogene TRBV3-2) to TRBJ2-4; TRBD1 matches at 9 bases. V dropped 1 base and J dropped 2; count of bases not matched to a gene: 9. The germline CDR1 and CDR2 sequences are LGHDT and YNNKEL (reference sequence). The CDR3 is made up of 18 amino acids. DNA of the CDR3: TGTGCCAGCAGCCAAGGGGCACCGGGACAGGGAACCAAAAACATTCAGTACTTC. Translating gives CASSQGAPGQGTKNIQYF.

The chain employs TRBV19 and TRBJ1-2, with TRBD1 as a possible D gene (5 bases). Trimming pared 3 bases from V and 3 bases from J, leaving 8 bases between. This CDR3 region has 13 residues. The germline CDR1 and CDR2 sequences are LNHDA and SQIVND (reference sequence). CDR3 coding DNA: TGTGCCAGTAGTATCCTAGGGGACTATGGCTACACCTTC. Encoded protein: CASSILGDYGYTF.

This clone was recorded once. This chain links TRBV19 with TRBJ2-2; D possibly corresponds to TRBD1 (5 bases). V was shortened by 4 bases and J by 7 bases, with 16 bases between the two germline ends. The length of the CDR3 is 15 residues. Per the germline V gene, CDR1 is LNHDA and CDR2 is SQIVND (reference sequence). CDR3 sequence reads: CASSTPRQGGGELFF. In DNA, the CDR3 is TGTGCCAGTAGTACCCCACGGCAGGGTGGCGGGGAGCTGTTTTTT.